Reported below is one T cell receptor beta chain. This entry is derived from a study of shared clonotypes between healthy human individuals. Across the study: Plates per donor: three CD4 naive, three CD4 memory, two CD8 naive, one CD8 memory.

Per germline, CDR1 SEHNR and CDR2 FQNEAQ (reference sequence). The CDR3 spans 15 residues. Trimming cost V 1 base and J 5 bases, with 14 bases left between them. Assay used: immunoSEQ multiplex PCR; TCRdb lists only in-frame clones, some missing. The sample has 2 million or so clones; 95% are singletons. The rearrangement uses TRBV7-9 and TRBJ2-5, with unresolved D. The sequenced material came from naive CD4+ T cells sorted from blood. As to subset: CD45RA+ positively selected. The clonotype was recovered from a man between 18 and 35 years old in good health. DNA for the CDR3: TGTGCCAGCAGCTTAGATGGGTTAGGGATGGAGACCCAGTACTTC. Protein: CASSLDGLGMETQYF.